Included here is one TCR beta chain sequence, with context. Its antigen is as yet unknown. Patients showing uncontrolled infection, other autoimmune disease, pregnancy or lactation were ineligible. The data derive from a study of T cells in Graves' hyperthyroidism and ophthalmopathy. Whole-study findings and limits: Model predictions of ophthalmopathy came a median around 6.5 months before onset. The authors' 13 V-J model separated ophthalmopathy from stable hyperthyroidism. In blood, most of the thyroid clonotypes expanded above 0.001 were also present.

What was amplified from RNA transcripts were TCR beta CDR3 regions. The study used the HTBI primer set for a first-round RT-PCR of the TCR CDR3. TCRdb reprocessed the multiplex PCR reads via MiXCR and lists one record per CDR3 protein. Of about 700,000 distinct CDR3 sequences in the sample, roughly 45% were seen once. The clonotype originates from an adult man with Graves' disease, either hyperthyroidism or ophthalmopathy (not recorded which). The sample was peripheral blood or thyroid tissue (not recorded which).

CDR3 region: CAISESRLQGGKETQYF. CDR3 coding DNA: TGTGCCATCAGTGAGTCAAGGTTACAGGGGGGCAAAGAGACCCAGTACTTC. The rearrangement uses TRBV10-3 and TRBJ2-5; TRBD1 aligns across 8 bases. Germline trimming cut 0 bases from V and 3 bases from J; bases unmatched to any gene: 9. The CDR3 extends over 17 amino acids. CDR1 and CDR2 (germline): ENHRY, SYGVKD.